This entry concerns a single TCR beta chain. These data are taken from a study of CD8 T cells in Susac syndrome. Study-level information: Patients with Susac syndrome were therapy-naive, taking corticosteroids, with some also receiving intravenous immunoglobulin, or taking intravenous immunoglobulin alone at the time their blood was drawn.

RNA, at roughly 0.45 to 1 ug, was reverse transcribed with random hexamers. TCRdb redid the calling of the immunoSEQ multiplex PCR reads with MiXCR, one entry per CDR3 protein. The sample carries 110,000 to 150,000 distinct CDR3 sequences, about 94% recorded once. The trim removed 8 bases at V and 9 bases at J, leaving 11 bases unmatched. The CDR3 spans 14 residues. Germline lookup yields CDR1 MDHEN and CDR2 SYDVKM. This receptor was identified in a human donor with Susac syndrome. What was sequenced was CD4+ T cells from PBMCs. This chain connects TRBV28 to TRBJ2-1; TRBD2 aligns across 9 bases. The CDR3 region has the DNA TGTGCCAGCCTTAGCGGGAGAGGTGGCGGTGAGCAGTTCTTC. This gives the protein CASLSGRGGGEQFF.